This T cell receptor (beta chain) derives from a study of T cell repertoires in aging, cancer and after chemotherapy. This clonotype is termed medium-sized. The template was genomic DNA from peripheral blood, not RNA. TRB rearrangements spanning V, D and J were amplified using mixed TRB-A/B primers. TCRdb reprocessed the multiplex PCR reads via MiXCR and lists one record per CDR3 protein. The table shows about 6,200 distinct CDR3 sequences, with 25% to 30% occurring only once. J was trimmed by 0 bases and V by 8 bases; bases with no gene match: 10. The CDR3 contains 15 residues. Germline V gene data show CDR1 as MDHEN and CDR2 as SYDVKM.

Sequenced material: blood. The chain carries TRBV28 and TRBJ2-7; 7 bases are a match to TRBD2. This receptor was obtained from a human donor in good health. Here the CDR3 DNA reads TGTGCCAGCTTTGGGGCGGGAGAGAGCTCCTACGAGCAGTACTTC. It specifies CASFGAGESSYEQYF.